A single sample gave rise to the 14 T cell receptor beta chains below, sequenced in a study of read filtering for tumor transcriptome and immune sequencing. Molecular barcoded adaptors covering alpha/delta and beta/gamma chains were used on 400 to 450 ng RNA. TCRdb reprocessed the reads via MiXCR and lists one record per CDR3 protein. Seen here are roughly 130,000 distinct CDR3 sequences, 13% observed once, and the top ten hold more than 9.5%. Sequencing used a population of CD138-negative cells sorted from bone marrow. The origin of the receptors is a donor at least 40 years old with multiple myeloma.

This clonotype was found many times. The chain joins TRBV7-3 to TRBJ2-1, with 7 bases identical to TRBD1. CDR1 SGHTA and CDR2 FQGTGA come from the germline V gene. Losses at the gene ends were 4 bases for V and 8 bases for J; bases not matched to a gene: 5. The CDR3 is 13 amino acids. The CDR3 DNA sequence: TGTGCCAGCAGCTCGGACAGGACCCATGAGCAGTTCTTC. Translated, it gives CASSSDRTHEQFF.

This clonotype came up many times. The rearrangement joins TRBV9 to TRBJ2-1; D not certain. Trimming shortened V by 3 bases and J by 8 bases, and 9 bases separated the two germline ends. CDR3 length equals 12 residues. Germline values: CDR1 SGDLS, CDR2 YYNGEE. The CDR3 here is CASSEKPDEQFF. For the CDR3, the DNA is TGTGCCAGCAGCGAAAAACCGGATGAGCAGTTCTTC. Full variable domain (rest looked up from reference TRBV9 and TRBJ2-1): DSGVTQTPKHLITATGQRVTLRCSPRSGDLSVYWYQQSLDQGLQFLIQYYNGEERAKGNILERFSAQQFPDLHSELNLSSLELGDSALYFCASSEKPDEQFFGPGTRLTVL.

This clonotype showed up just a few times. The chain has TRBV7-6 and TRBJ2-5, with a possible D match to TRBD2 (5 bases). CDR1 and CDR2 (germline): SGHVS, FNYEAQ. There are 15 residues in the CDR3. Between the trimmed V and J ends, which lost 5 bases and 5 bases, there was a span of 18 bases. The CDR3 region is CASSLAPAASETQYF. CDR3 coding DNA: TGTGCCAGCAGCCTCGCCCCAGCGGCAAGCGAGACCCAGTACTTC.

This clonotype came up many times. This sequence joins TRBV29-1 and TRBJ1-2; no firm D call. Germline CDR1 SQVTM, CDR2 ANQGSEA. The CDR3 is made up of 12 amino acids. The V end lost 1 base, the J end lost 6 bases, and 9 bases lay between the germline ends. CDR3 DNA sequence: TGCAGCGTTGAAGGAACAGCCAATGGCTACACCTTC. It translates to CSVEGTANGYTF.

This clonotype has a count of ten or more. An end of the junction does not agree with germline; a read error may underlie this. V and J are TRBV7-9 and TRBJ2-1; 7 nucleotides align to TRBD2. The CDR3 length is 15 residues. Germline lookup yields CDR1 SEHNR and CDR2 FQNEAQ (reference sequence). The CDR3 DNA reads TGTGCCAGCAGCTTAGGCGGGAGCTCCCACAATGAGCAGTTCTTC. Protein product: CASSLGGSSHNEQFF.

This clonotype was counted many times. This chain joins TRBV29-1 and TRBJ2-1; a weak D match, TRBD1 (6 bases). CDR1 SQVTM and CDR2 ANQGSEA come from the germline V gene. V lost 3 bases, J lost 6 bases, and 12 bases lay in between. There are 13 residues in the CDR3. The chain's CDR3 is CSVDSTGINEQFF. The CDR3 nucleotides are TGCAGCGTTGACTCCACAGGGATCAATGAGCAGTTCTTC.

This clonotype came up many times. The chain links TRBV28 to TRBJ2-1; D is possibly TRBD1 (6 bases). Per the germline V gene, CDR1 is MDHEN and CDR2 is SYDVKM. The CDR3 is 15 residues long. The V end lost 3 bases, the J end lost 3 bases, and 12 bases lay between the germline ends. This chain's CDR3 is CASSLDDRFYNEQFF. Written as DNA, the CDR3 is TGTGCCAGCAGTTTGGACGACAGGTTCTACAATGAGCAGTTCTTC.

With respect to this clonotype: This CDR3 fails to terminate in the conserved phenylalanine or tryptophan, so it likely reflects a read error. This chain's CDR3 is CASSPSGAGSYNEQFL. The CDR3 DNA sequence: TGTGCCAGCAGCCCCTCAGGGGCGGGGTCCTACAATGAGCAGTTCCTC. The V call is TRBV7-9, the J call TRBJ2-1; D possibly matches TRBD1 or TRBD2 (6 bases each). Germline CDR1 SEHNR, CDR2 FQNEAQ (reference sequence). This CDR3 has 16 residues. The V and J ends lost 5 bases and 1 base respectively, with 15 bases between them.

This clonotype was detected many times. The genes are TRBV7-2 and TRBJ2-3, with 9 bases matching TRBD2. The junction had 9 bases not matched to a gene; V was cut back by 3 bases and J by 5 bases. This CDR3 contains 16 residues. Germline V gene data show CDR1 as SGHTA and CDR2 as FQGNSA. The CDR3 loop reads CASSFSGRGNGDTQYF. As DNA, the CDR3 is TGTGCCAGCAGCTTTAGCGGGAGAGGCAATGGAGATACGCAGTATTTT.

In this sample, this clonotype turned up many times. This chain joins TRBV4-1 and TRBJ2-3; TRBD1 aligns across 9 bases. The CDR3 totals 17 residues. CDR1 is MGHRA and CDR2 is YSYEKL in the germline V gene. Unmatched junction bases numbered 12, after V lost 4 bases and J lost 4 bases. The CDR3 DNA reads as TGCGCCAGCAGCCCCGGCGACAGGGGGATTCGGGCAGATACGCAGTATTTT. Translation gives CASSPGDRGIRADTQYF.

This clonotype was recorded at least ten times. The chain employs TRBV7-2 and TRBJ2-3, with 7 bases lining up with TRBD1. Germline CDR1 is SGHTA and CDR2 is FQGNSA. The CDR3 spans 13 residues. The junction had 4 bases not matched to a gene; V was cut back by 5 bases and J by 5 bases. Written as DNA, the CDR3 is TGTGCCAGCAGCAGACAGGGTCGAGATACGCAGTATTTT. It codes for CASSRQGRDTQYF.

Remarks on this clonotype: This clone may be a read error of a much larger clone one base away. The chain uses TRBV20-1 and TRBJ1-1; 7 bases match TRBD1. CDR1 is DFQATT, CDR2 SNEGSKA, per germline (reference sequence). This CDR3 is 14 amino acids long. The CDR3: CSARRPTGNTGAFF. DNA for the CDR3: TGCAGTGCTCGACGCCCGACAGGGAACACTGGAGCTTTCTTT.

By frequency in the sample, this clonotype is medium-sized. The V and J genes are TRBV14 and TRBJ1-1, with 10 nucleotides matching TRBD1. Germline trimming cut 4 bases from V and 10 bases from J; bases unmatched to any gene: 15. Germline CDR1 SGHDN, CDR2 FVKESK. The CDR3 totals 16 residues. The CDR3 is CASSPRPLTGGEGAFF. The CDR3 nucleotides are TGTGCCAGCAGCCCGCGCCCCTTGACAGGGGGCGAGGGAGCTTTCTTT.

With regard to this clonotype: This may stem from a read error, because a much larger clone lies one nucleotide away. The rearrangement uses TRBV7-9 and TRBJ1-1, with TRBD1 as a possible D gene (6 bases). The CDR3 spans 15 residues. From germline, CDR1 is SEHNR and CDR2 FQNEAQ (reference sequence). CDR3 in DNA: TGTGTCAGCAGCTTGTCAGGGGTTGGCGGGACTGAAGCTTTCTTT. Residues: CVSSLSGVGGTEAFF.